Listed here is a single TCR beta chain. This sample is drawn from a study of T cell responses to AZD1222 COVID-19 vaccine. Between the trimmed V and J ends, which lost 9 bases and 8 bases, there was a span of 13 bases. The CDR3 spans 11 residues. Germline-derived CDR1 and CDR2 are ENHRY and SYGVKD. Assay used: immunoSEQ multiplex PCR; TCRdb lists only in-frame clones, some missing. This sample has fewer than 50,000 clones, with about 80% found just once. This TCR came from an adult in good health. The starting material was peripheral blood, obtained on day 0 of AZD1222 vaccination. This chain uses TRBV10-3 with TRBJ1-1; D unclear. CDR3 amino acids: CAISSGLEAFF. The CDR3 DNA follows: TGTGCCATATCCTCGGGTTTAGAAGCTTTCTTT.